Listed here is a single TCR beta chain. This receptor's antigen is unknown. One base away there is no much larger clone; base qualities are not given. Trimming removed 5 bases from V and 0 bases from J; the gene matches leave 8 bases unexplained. CDR1 MNHEY and CDR2 SMNVEV are derived from the germline V gene (reference sequence). From the cysteine up to the phenylalanine, the CDR3 has a length of 16 residues. Only the CDR3 DNA is retained, 48 bases long and in frame from the first base. These data are taken from a study of cytomegalovirus exposure and HLA in healthy donors (dated by TCRdb to about 2017). Broadly, across the study: According to a later analysis, the 100 to 150 validation repertoires were produced on the same platform as the roughly 720 repertoires of the first cohort. In addition to the first cohort of roughly 700 subjects, a separate validation cohort of around 110 different subjects was used. The study aimed to test whether signatures of past pathogen exposure could be identified by cataloging public T cell receptors. High-throughput TCR immunosequencing, statistical association of individual TCRs with disease status, and machine learning were combined to predict cytomegalovirus infection status.

Separate from the approximately 700-subject first cohort, the validation cohort of some 130 subjects was the group to which the donors belonged. Libraries were prepared through the immunoSEQ multiplex PCR assay. Turning to the authors' computational methods: To diagnose cytomegalovirus status from the catalog of TCR beta chain sequences, a statistical classification framework was built. TCRdb obtained this table from immuneACCESS and retained in-frame rearrangements with V and J assigned. These tables miss some clones; where compared with another copy, unresolved V genes account for less than half of the shortfall, and the remainder is unexplained. V, J and clone size are those of that table, while D and trimming were read from the DNA. This sample holds about 160,000 clones; roughly nine tenths were observed only once. About a tenth of the sample is taken by the ten largest. Overall study outcomes, separate from this receptor: According to the authors, the approach could potentially be generalized to other disease states and immunological phenotypes. A later analysis found that TCRs clustered in the first cohort also tended to co-occur in the 120 validation repertoires, with 90% to 95% of cluster scores above 0. Cytomegalovirus status was reported to be diagnosed by the classifier with high specificity and sensitivity in both the original and validation cohorts. In the study, 150 to 200 TCR beta chains were listed as associated with cytomegalovirus. The validation cohort had no HLA typing available for a later analysis, so co-occurrence within that cohort was assessed over all 120 or so repertoires. Most TCR sequences were observed very rarely across donors, whereas some public TCRs were present in many individuals. In vitro tests confirmed that a few of the cytomegalovirus-associated TCR beta chains recognize cytomegalovirus antigens.

The sample was PBMCs. This sequence was found in a woman between 18 and 29 years old in good health and CMV-seropositive. The rearrangement joined TRBV27 to TRBJ2-3, and 7 junctional nucleotides match TRBD2. Here is the DNA: TGTGCCAGCAGTACCCCTTACGGGAGGAGCACAGATACGCAGTATTTT. The encoded protein is CASSTPYGRSTDTQYF.